One sample yielded the 16 T cell receptor beta chains listed below, sequenced in a study of CD8 T cells in Susac syndrome. RNA, at roughly 0.45 to 1 ug, was reverse transcribed with random hexamers. TCRdb reprocessed the immunoSEQ multiplex PCR reads via MiXCR and lists one record per CDR3 protein. Of 100,000 to 150,000 distinct CDR3 sequences in the sample, roughly 95% are singletons; the top ten hold less than 0.15%. The sequenced material came from CD4+ T cells from PBMCs. The receptors were gathered from a human donor with Susac syndrome.

This chain links TRBV15 with TRBJ2-5, with unresolved D. The CDR3 sequence is 13 residues long. The germline CDR1 and CDR2 sequences are LNHNV and YYDKDF (reference sequence). V was cut by 0 bases and J by 5 bases, with 7 bases left in between. The CDR3: CATSRDSRETQYF. The DNA for the CDR3 is TGTGCCACCAGCAGAGACTCTCGGGAGACCCAGTACTTC.

The chain uses TRBV20-1 and TRBJ2-4, with D possibly TRBD1 on 6 matching bases. Trimming stripped 0 bases from V and 3 bases from J, with 6 bases between. The CDR3 totals 13 residues. Germline V CDR1 and CDR2: DFQATT, SNEGSKA (reference sequence). The CDR3: CSAREDSKNIQYF. For the CDR3, the DNA is TGCAGTGCTAGAGAGGACAGCAAAAACATTCAGTACTTC.

The chain uses TRBV19 and TRBJ1-5; D remains ambiguous. CDR3 length equals 14 residues. Trimming left V 3 bases short and J 0 bases short, with 6 bases between. Germline V gives CDR1 LNHDA, CDR2 SQIVND (reference sequence). The CDR3 DNA is TGTGCCAGTAGTATCTGGGATAGCAATCAGCCCCAGCATTTT. Translating it yields CASSIWDSNQPQHF.

This chain uses TRBV20-1 with TRBJ2-5; D remains unclear. CDR1 is DFQATT and CDR2 is SNEGSKA in the germline V gene (reference sequence). The CDR3 contains 12 residues. Trimming stripped 0 bases from V and 0 bases from J, with 2 bases between. The CDR3 protein is CSARDDQETQYF. CDR3 nucleotide sequence: TGCAGTGCTAGAGACGACCAAGAGACCCAGTACTTC.

This sequence joins TRBV29-1 and TRBJ2-7; D gene uncertain. CDR1 SQVTM and CDR2 ANQGSEA come from the germline V gene. V gave up 7 bases and J gave up 3 bases, with 10 bases separating them. CDR3 size: 11 residues. Written as DNA, the CDR3 is TGCAGCGCCAAAAGCAGCTACGAGCAGTACTTC. Its protein is CSAKSSYEQYF.

The chain has TRBV7-9 and TRBJ2-5, with D tentatively TRBD1 (6 bases). Deletions cut 5 bases from V and 1 base from J, with 17 bases between. Germline V gene sequence: CDR1 SEHNR, CDR2 FQNEAQ (reference sequence). The CDR3 loop spans 16 amino acids. DNA of the CDR3: TGTGCCAGCAGCCCCAGGGGAAGTTCCGCCCAAGAGACCCAGTACTTC. Amino acids: CASSPRGSSAQETQYF.

The chain uses TRBV5-1 and TRBJ2-7; a weak D match, TRBD2 (5 bases). Germline lookup yields CDR1 SGHRS and CDR2 YFSETQ. V was trimmed by 4 bases and J by 0 bases, leaving 14 bases between them. The CDR3 is 15 residues long. The CDR3 is CASSLPDGNSYEQYF. The CDR3 region has the DNA TGCGCCAGCAGCCTCCCGGACGGGAACTCCTACGAGCAGTACTTC.

V usage is TRBV27 and J usage is TRBJ2-6; D may be TRBD2 (5 bases). This CDR3 is 15 amino acids long. The V end lost 3 bases, the J end lost 0 bases, and 6 bases lay between the germline ends. Germline V gene data show CDR1 as MNHEY and CDR2 as SMNVEV (reference sequence). DNA of the CDR3: TGTGCCAGCAGTTTTCGGGGCTCTGGGGCCAACGTCCTGACTTTC. It codes for CASSFRGSGANVLTF. The full variable domain, rest sourced from reference TRBV27 and TRBJ2-6, is EAQVTQNPRYLITVTGKKLTVTCSQNMNHEYMSWYRQDPGLGLRQIYYSMNVEVTDKGDVPEGYKVSRKEKRNFPLILESPSPNQTSLYFCASSFRGSGANVLTFGAGSRLTVL.

The chain recombines TRBV20-1 with TRBJ1-4; tentatively, D is TRBD1 (6 bases). V gave up 6 bases and J gave up 2 bases, with 13 bases separating them. This CDR3 is 14 amino acids long. Germline V CDR1 and CDR2: DFQATT, SNEGSKA (reference sequence). The CDR3 DNA follows: TGCAGTGCGGCAAGGACAGTCACTAATGAAAAACTGTTTTTT. Translated, it gives CSAARTVTNEKLFF.

The chain has TRBV3-1 and TRBJ2-2; TRBD1 matches 9 bases. V was pared by 2 bases and J by 7 bases, with 2 bases of the junction left unmatched. The germline V gene has CDR1 LGHDT and CDR2 YNNKEL (reference sequence). The CDR3 totals 14 residues. Here the CDR3 reads CASSQQTGGGELFF. CDR3 DNA: TGTGCCAGCAGCCAACAGACAGGGGGCGGGGAGCTGTTTTTT.

The chain joins TRBV20-1 to TRBJ2-3; the D gene is possibly TRBD2 (6 bases). Trimming shortened V by 3 bases and J by 0 bases, and 10 bases separated the two germline ends. The CDR3 extends over 14 amino acids. The V gene's germline CDR1 is DFQATT and CDR2 SNEGSKA (reference sequence). CDR3 bases: TGCAGTGCTAGTGCTAGCGAAAGCACAGATACGCAGTATTTT. It encodes CSASASESTDTQYF.

This clonotype occurred once. The chain recombines TRBV7-2 with TRBJ1-2; the D is unclear. The V gene lost 2 bases and the J gene lost 2 bases, with 12 bases spanning the gap. Germline V gene data show CDR1 as SGHTA and CDR2 as FQGNSA. CDR3 length equals 15 residues. CDR3 sequence reads: CASSLRTAANYGYTF. In DNA form, the CDR3 reads TGTGCCAGCAGCTTACGAACCGCCGCCAACTATGGCTACACCTTC.

This clonotype came up once. The rearrangement joins TRBV20-1 to TRBJ2-3; D is unclear. This CDR3 is built from 14 residues. V was trimmed by 4 bases and J by 1 base, leaving 12 bases between them. Germline loops: CDR1 DFQATT, CDR2 SNEGSKA (reference sequence). The CDR3 nucleotides are TGCAGTGCTACAACACCCTTCGGCACAGATACGCAGTATTTT. Encoded protein: CSATTPFGTDTQYF.

The V gene is TRBV10-3, the J gene TRBJ2-5; tentatively, D is TRBD2 (6 bases). V was clipped by 2 bases and J by 2 bases, with 9 bases between them. Germline CDR1 reads ENHRY; CDR2 reads SYGVKD. This CDR3 region has 14 residues. The DNA for the CDR3 is TGTGCCATCAGTGAGAGCGGAGGGCAAGAGACCCAGTACTTC. This translates into CAISESGGQETQYF.

The CDR3 spells CASSAWGETQYF. In nucleotides, the CDR3 is TGTGCCAGCAGTGCTTGGGGGGAGACCCAGTACTTC. V usage is TRBV28 and J usage is TRBJ2-5; D might be TRBD1 or TRBD2, each matching 5 bases. The CDR3 is 12 amino acids. V lost 5 bases, J lost 5 bases, and 9 bases lay in between. Germline CDR1 reads MDHEN; CDR2 reads SYDVKM. The variable domain in full, with the rest retrieved from reference TRBV28 and TRBJ2-5, is DVKVTQSSRYLVKRTGEKVFLECVQDMDHENMFWYRQDPGLGLRLIYFSYDVKMKEKGDIPEGYSVSREKKERFSLILESASTNQTSMYLCASSAWGETQYFGPGTRLLVL.

This clonotype appeared a single time. The chain combines TRBV15 with TRBJ2-3, with 10 nucleotides matching TRBD2. After removal of 0 bases from V and 1 base from J, the junction contained 4 bases not matched to a gene. CDR1 is LNHNV and CDR2 is YYDKDF in the germline V gene (reference sequence). The CDR3 is 17 amino acids. For the CDR3, the DNA is TGTGCCACCAGCAGAGATTTGACTAGCGGGCGCACAGATACGCAGTATTTT. Protein: CATSRDLTSGRTDTQYF.